These 28 T cell receptor beta chains share one sample of origin, sequenced in a study of Graves' ophthalmopathy and Graves' hyperthyroidism. Amplification targeted the TCR beta CDR3 regions, with RNA transcripts as the source material. An initial RT-PCR round employing HTBI primers preceded a second-round multiplex PCR. TCRdb re-analysed the multiplex PCR reads in MiXCR, keeping a single row per CDR3 protein. The table lists 200,000 to 250,000 distinct CDR3 sequences, about 22% of them singletons. Sequenced sample: peripheral blood. The receptors derive from a woman between 45 and 65 years old with Graves' ophthalmopathy.

There are many counts of this clonotype. The chain has TRBV11-2 and TRBJ1-3, with D uncertain. The germline V and J ends were trimmed by 0 bases and 0 bases, with 18 bases remaining between them. CDR1 is SGHAT, CDR2 FQNNGV, per germline. This CDR3 is 19 amino acids long. CDR3 coding DNA: TGTGCCAGCAGCTTAGAGGGCAGGACGTACTCGAGCTCTGGAAACACCATATATTTT. The encoded protein is CASSLEGRTYSSSGNTIYF.

There are a few counts of this clonotype. The chain couples TRBV12-3 or TRBV12-4 to TRBJ1-6; D is uncertain. Trimming took off 5 bases at V and 9 bases at J, with 11 bases between the two ends. The CDR3 length is 13 residues. The DNA of the CDR3 is TGTGCCAGCAGTCTAAGCGAGGGTTCACCCCTCCACTTT. As protein: CASSLSEGSPLHF.

There are many counts of this clonotype. The gene calls are TRBV12-3 or TRBV12-4 and TRBJ2-7; TRBD2 might be the D (6 bases). The CDR3 extends over 17 amino acids. Trimming removed 8 bases from V and 2 bases from J, with 25 bases in between. The CDR3 DNA follows: TGTGCCAGCGACTCCCAAACCGGGAGAGCTAACCCCTACGAGCAGTACTTC. Its translation: CASDSQTGRANPYEQYF.

This clonotype came up many times. The chain uses TRBV30 and TRBJ2-5; 8 bases agree with TRBD1. Germline assignment: CDR1 GTSNPN and CDR2 SVGIG (reference sequence). The trim removed 7 bases at V and 2 bases at J, leaving 6 bases unmatched. There are 13 residues in the CDR3. The chain's CDR3 is CASQGTGQETQYF. CDR3 nucleotides: TGTGCCTCGCAGGGGACAGGACAAGAGACCCAGTACTTC.

This chain connects TRBV7-6 to TRBJ2-1; 8 bases align to TRBD2. CDR3 length: 18 residues. V was clipped by 0 bases and J by 1 base; unmatched bases: 8. Germline assignment: CDR1 SGHVS and CDR2 FNYEAQ. The CDR3 region has the DNA TGTGCCAGCAGCTTAGCGCCCCAACTAGCGGCTTCCTACAATGAGCAGTTCTTC. Amino acids: CASSLAPQLAASYNEQFF. The whole variable domain, remainder taken from reference TRBV7-6 and TRBJ2-1, is GAGVSQSPRYKVTKRGQDVALRCDPISGHVSLYWYRQALGQGPEFLTYFNYEAQQDKSGLPNDRFSAERPEGSISTLTIQRTEQRDSAMYRCASSLAPQLAASYNEQFFGPGTRLTVL.

This clonotype was recorded at least ten times. The chain links TRBV28 to TRBJ2-2; perhaps TRBD2 as D (6 bases). Per germline, CDR1 MDHEN and CDR2 SYDVKM. There are 16 residues in the CDR3. Trimming pared 0 bases from V and 0 bases from J, leaving 8 bases between. CDR3 nucleotide sequence: TGTGCCAGCAGTTTATGGCGGGGCGCGAACACCGGGGAGCTGTTTTTT. It codes for CASSLWRGANTGELFF.

This clonotype was counted only a few times. This chain uses TRBV7-9 with TRBJ1-2, with D perhaps matching TRBD1 (5 bases). Germline CDR1 and CDR2: SEHNR and FQNEAQ (reference sequence). This CDR3 contains 14 residues. V was pared by 5 bases and J by 6 bases, with 16 bases between. The CDR3 is CASSLQGGENGYTF. The CDR3, as DNA: TGTGCCAGCAGCCTTCAGGGAGGGGAAAATGGCTACACCTTC. The entire variable domain, with the rest obtained from reference TRBV7-9 and TRBJ1-2, is as follows: DTGVSQNPRHKITKRGQNVTFRCDPISEHNRLYWYRQTLGQGPEFLTYFQNEAQLEKSRLLSDRFSAERPKGSFSTLEIQRTEQGDSAMYLCASSLQGGENGYTFGSGTRLTVV.

Only a few counts were recorded for this clonotype. One end of the junction varies from germline; a read error may be responsible. The chain uses TRBV19 and TRBJ1-1; 10 nucleotides align to TRBD1. Germline values: CDR1 LNHDA, CDR2 SQIVND (reference sequence). This CDR3 is 18 amino acids long. The CDR3: CPSSTRDRGFVVDTEAFF. CDR3 nucleotide sequence: TGTCCCAGTAGTACCCGGGACAGGGGATTTGTGGTTGACACTGAAGCTTTCTTT.

This clonotype was counted ten times or more. The rearrangement joins TRBV20-1 to TRBJ1-1; TRBD1 agrees at 10 bases. The CDR3 has 15 residues. V gave up 6 bases and J gave up 6 bases; unmatched junction bases: 13. In germline, CDR1 is DFQATT, CDR2 SNEGSKA (reference sequence). The CDR3 sequence is CSATSGGQGSPEAFF. In nucleotides, the CDR3 is TGCAGTGCGACCAGTGGGGGACAGGGGTCCCCTGAAGCTTTCTTT.

This clonotype was counted many times. Compared with germline, one end of the junction differs, possibly owing to a read error. This chain joins TRBV6-5 and TRBJ2-7, with D possibly TRBD2 on 5 matching bases. The CDR3 length is 12 residues. Germline V CDR1 and CDR2: MNHEY, SVGAGI. CDR3 sequence: CASSYSNRRGLF. CDR3 coding DNA: TGTGCCAGCAGTTACTCGAACAGACGGGGTCTTTTC.

This clonotype appeared many times. V and J are TRBV30 and TRBJ1-6, with D possibly TRBD1 on 6 matching bases. The germline CDR1 and CDR2 sequences are GTSNPN and SVGIG (reference sequence). Trimming removed 3 bases at V and 8 bases at J, with 11 bases between. The CDR3 runs 13 residues. CDR3 sequence reads: CAWRDSADSPLHF. CDR3 bases: TGTGCCTGGAGGGACAGCGCCGATTCACCCCTCCACTTT.

The chain combines TRBV29-1 with TRBJ1-1, with D possibly matching TRBD1 (5 bases). The CDR3 spans 14 residues. V lost 6 bases to trimming and J lost 4 bases, with 18 bases between them. Per germline, CDR1 SQVTM and CDR2 ANQGSEA. The CDR3 DNA reads TGCAGCGTCATGGGGGGGTGGTTGAGCACTGAAGCTTTCTTT. As protein: CSVMGGWLSTEAFF.

This clonotype has ten or more counts. Here the CDR3 reads CASSLSSGYTF. CDR3 nucleotides: TGTGCCAGCAGTTTATCCTCCGGCTACACCTTC. The chain recombines TRBV12-3 or TRBV12-4 with TRBJ1-2; no firm D call. The CDR3 has 11 amino acids. The ends were cut back, 2 bases at V and 8 bases at J, with 6 bases in the middle.

This clonotype was seen ten or more times. The chain recombines TRBV6-1 with TRBJ1-5, with 10 bases fitting TRBD1. V gave up 6 bases and J gave up 7 bases; unmatched junction bases: 6. Germline V CDR1 and CDR2: MNHNS, SASEGT. The CDR3 runs to 14 residues. The CDR3 bases are TGTGCCAGCAGCCGTGACAGGGGGCAGCAGCCCCAGCATTTT. Translating it yields CASSRDRGQQPQHF.

This clonotype showed up many times. The rearrangement uses TRBV29-1 and TRBJ1-2; 9 nucleotides agree with TRBD1. The CDR3 sequence is 13 residues long. The V segment lost 7 bases and the J segment 6 bases; nucleotides outside the gene matches: 9. Per germline, CDR1 SQVTM and CDR2 ANQGSEA. This CDR3 reads CSALDRTGDGYTF. DNA of the CDR3: TGCAGCGCCTTAGACCGGACAGGGGATGGCTACACCTTC.

This sequence joins TRBV28 and TRBJ2-7; possible D gene TRBD1, 6 bases. The CDR3 runs to 14 residues. V lost 3 bases and J 2 bases, leaving 11 bases between the germline ends. The germline V gene encodes CDR1 MDHEN and CDR2 SYDVKM. The CDR3 region has the DNA TGTGCCAGCAGTTTTTACAGGGAGACCTACGAGCAGTACTTC. It yields the protein CASSFYRETYEQYF. Together with reference TRBV28 and TRBJ2-7, the CDR3 gives the full variable domain: DVKVTQSSRYLVKRTGEKVFLECVQDMDHENMFWYRQDPGLGLRLIYFSYDVKMKEKGDIPEGYSVSREKKERFSLILESASTNQTSMYLCASSFYRETYEQYFGPGTRLTVT.

In this sample, this clonotype turned up many times. V and J are TRBV5-5 and TRBJ2-3, with D unresolved. The CDR3 runs 14 residues. Deletions cut 0 bases from V and 6 bases from J, with 11 bases between. CDR1 is SGHKS, CDR2 YYEKEE, per germline (reference sequence). The CDR3 region is CASSLGGSFDTQYF. As DNA, the CDR3 is TGTGCCAGCAGCTTGGGCGGCAGTTTTGATACGCAGTATTTT.

This clonotype appeared a single time. The chain's CDR3 is CAISDYGPAGNTIYF. The CDR3 nucleotides are TGTGCCATCAGTGATTATGGACCCGCTGGAAACACCATATATTTT. The V call is TRBV10-3, the J call TRBJ1-3; D uncertain. Trimming cost V 3 bases and J 2 bases, with 11 bases left between them. Germline CDR1 and CDR2: ENHRY and SYGVKD. This CDR3 spans 15 amino acids.

In this sample, this clonotype turned up many times. The J gene is TRBJ2-7, the V gene TRBV9; 12 bases map to TRBD2. The CDR3 extends over 18 amino acids. V shed 0 bases and J 1 base; nucleotides not matched to a gene: 8. CDR1 is SGDLS and CDR2 is YYNGEE in the germline V gene. In DNA, the CDR3 is TGTGCCAGCAGCGTAGATGCTAGCGGGAGGGCCCATTCCTACGAGCAGTACTTC. Its translation: CASSVDASGRAHSYEQYF.

The rearrangement uses TRBV5-1 and TRBJ2-6; D unresolved. The CDR3 has 16 amino acids. Germline-derived CDR1 and CDR2 are SGHRS and YFSETQ. Trimming removed 0 bases at V and 0 bases at J, with 7 bases between. This CDR3 reads CASSLDANSGANVLTF. CDR3 in DNA: TGCGCCAGCAGCTTGGACGCTAACTCTGGGGCCAACGTCCTGACTTTC.

This clonotype was detected many times. The chain carries TRBV28 and TRBJ1-1; no clear D gene. Trimming took 4 bases from V and 0 from J, leaving 15 bases between them. Germline V gives CDR1 MDHEN, CDR2 SYDVKM. The CDR3 covers 16 residues. The CDR3 DNA sequence: TGTGCCAGCAGTTCTCTGGGATTCTCCGTGAACACTGAAGCTTTCTTT. Translated: CASSSLGFSVNTEAFF.

The rearrangement joins TRBV9 to TRBJ1-1; TRBD1 matches at 8 bases. The CDR3 has 16 amino acids. V shed 3 bases and J 6 bases; nucleotides not matched to a gene: 13. Germline V gene lookup returns CDR1 SGDLS and CDR2 YYNGEE. The CDR3 DNA sequence: TGTGCCAGCAGCGGCGACCCGGACAGGGAGGATGCTGAAGCTTTCTTT. Its protein is CASSGDPDREDAEAFF.

Many counts were recorded for this clonotype. The gene calls are TRBV27 and TRBJ1-6, with TRBD1 matching over 9 bases. Trimming removed 8 bases from V and 7 bases from J; junction bases left unmatched: 3. The CDR3 loop spans 13 amino acids. Germline V gives CDR1 MNHEY, CDR2 SMNVEV (reference sequence). The CDR3: CASGTGHNSPLHF. For the CDR3, the DNA is TGTGCCAGCGGGACAGGGCACAATTCACCCCTCCACTTT.

The table lists this clonotype with a few counts. The genes are TRBV20-1 and TRBJ1-5; D may be TRBD1 (5 bases). Per the germline V gene, CDR1 is DFQATT and CDR2 is SNEGSKA (reference sequence). V was trimmed by 1 base and J by 7 bases, leaving 17 bases between them. This CDR3 comprises 15 residues. Here the CDR3 reads CSARGGNPSGQPQHF. The CDR3 coding sequence is TGCAGTGCTAGAGGGGGGAACCCCAGTGGACAGCCCCAGCATTTT.

Many counts were recorded for this clonotype. The chain is built from TRBV13 and TRBJ1-3; D call uncertain. This CDR3 is 17 amino acids long. CDR1 PRHDT and CDR2 FYEKMQ come from the germline V gene (reference sequence). V gave up 2 bases and J gave up 0 bases, with 14 bases separating them. The CDR3 region has the DNA TGTGCCAGCAGCTTAAGACGGCGTATTGGCTCTGGAAACACCATATATTTT. Translating it yields CASSLRRRIGSGNTIYF.

The table lists this clonotype with many counts. One end of the junction fails to match germline, which may point to a read error. In nucleotides, the CDR3 is TGTGCCAGCAGCATAGCGGGTAGCGAGCAGTACTTC. Amino acids: CASSIAGSEQYF. The chain carries TRBV7-2 and TRBJ2-7; 7 bases are shared with TRBD2. The CDR3 runs to 12 residues. Germline lookup yields CDR1 SGHTA and CDR2 FQGNSA.

This rearrangement joins TRBV27 to TRBJ2-6; TRBD1 aligns across 7 bases. Germline trimming cut 2 bases from V and 0 bases from J; bases unmatched to any gene: 4. Germline V gene data show CDR1 as MNHEY and CDR2 as SMNVEV (reference sequence). The CDR3 totals 17 residues. CDR3 region: CASSLEGQFSGANVLTF. The CDR3 DNA reads TGTGCCAGCAGTTTAGAGGGACAGTTCTCTGGGGCCAACGTCCTGACTTTC.

At least ten counts were recorded for this clonotype. V gene TRBV12-3 or TRBV12-4 combines with J gene TRBJ2-2; D is unclear. Between the trimmed V and J ends, which lost 3 bases and 5 bases, there was a span of 10 bases. CDR3 length: 14 amino acids. The CDR3 nucleotides read TGTGCCAGCAGTTTTTTAAGTACGACCGGGGAGCTGTTTTTT. It specifies CASSFLSTTGELFF.